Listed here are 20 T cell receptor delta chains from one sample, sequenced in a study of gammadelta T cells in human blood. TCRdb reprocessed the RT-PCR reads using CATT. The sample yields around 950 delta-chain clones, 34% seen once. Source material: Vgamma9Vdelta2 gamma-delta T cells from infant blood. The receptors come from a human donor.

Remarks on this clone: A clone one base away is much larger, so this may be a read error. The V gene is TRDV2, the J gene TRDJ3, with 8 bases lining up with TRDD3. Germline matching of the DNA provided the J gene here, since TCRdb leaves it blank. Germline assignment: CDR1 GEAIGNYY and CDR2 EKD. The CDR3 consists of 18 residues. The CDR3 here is CASDTAWGSSWDTRQMFF. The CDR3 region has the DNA TGTGCCAGTGACACCGCCTGGGGGAGCTCCTGGGACACCCGACAGATGTTTTTC.

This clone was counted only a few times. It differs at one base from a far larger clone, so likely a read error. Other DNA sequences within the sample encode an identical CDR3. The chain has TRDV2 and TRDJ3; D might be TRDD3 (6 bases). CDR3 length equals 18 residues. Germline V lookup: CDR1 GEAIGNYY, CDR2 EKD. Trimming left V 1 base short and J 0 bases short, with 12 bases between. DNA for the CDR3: TGTGCCTGTGACACTGGCGGATACAGCTCCTGGGACACCCGACAGATGTTTTTC. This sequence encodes CACDTGGYSSWDTRQMFF.

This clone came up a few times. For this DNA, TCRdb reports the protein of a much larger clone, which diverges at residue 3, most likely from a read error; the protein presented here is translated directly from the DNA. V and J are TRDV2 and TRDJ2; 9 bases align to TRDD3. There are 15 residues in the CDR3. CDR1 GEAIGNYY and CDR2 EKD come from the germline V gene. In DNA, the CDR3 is TGTGCCTATGACGTACTGGGGGATTTGACAGCACAACTCTTCTTT. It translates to CAYDVLGDLTAQLFF.

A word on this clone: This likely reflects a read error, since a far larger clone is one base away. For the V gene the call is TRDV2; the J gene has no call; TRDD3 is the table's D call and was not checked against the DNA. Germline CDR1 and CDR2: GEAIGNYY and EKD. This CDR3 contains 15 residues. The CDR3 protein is CACDYWGIRTDKHIF. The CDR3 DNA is TGTGCCTGTGATTACTGGGGGATACGCACCGATAAACACATCTTT.

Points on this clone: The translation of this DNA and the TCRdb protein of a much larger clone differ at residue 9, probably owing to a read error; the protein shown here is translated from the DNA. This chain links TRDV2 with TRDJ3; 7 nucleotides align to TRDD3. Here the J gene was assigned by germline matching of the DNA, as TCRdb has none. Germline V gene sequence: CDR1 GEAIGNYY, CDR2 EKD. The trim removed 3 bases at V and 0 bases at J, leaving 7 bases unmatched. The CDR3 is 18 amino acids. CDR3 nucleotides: TGTGCCTGTGACCCCATGGGGATATGCTCCTGGGACACCCGACAGATGTTTTTC. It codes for CACDPMGICSWDTRQMFF.

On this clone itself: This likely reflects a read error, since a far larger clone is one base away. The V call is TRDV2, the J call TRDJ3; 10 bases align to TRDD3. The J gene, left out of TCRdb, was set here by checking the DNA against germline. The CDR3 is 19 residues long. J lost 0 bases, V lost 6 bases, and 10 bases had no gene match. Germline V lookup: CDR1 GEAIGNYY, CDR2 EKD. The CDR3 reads CACNILGDLSSWDTRQMFF. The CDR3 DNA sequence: TGTGCCTGTAACATACTGGGGGATCTTAGCTCCTGGGACACCCGACAGATGTTTTTC.

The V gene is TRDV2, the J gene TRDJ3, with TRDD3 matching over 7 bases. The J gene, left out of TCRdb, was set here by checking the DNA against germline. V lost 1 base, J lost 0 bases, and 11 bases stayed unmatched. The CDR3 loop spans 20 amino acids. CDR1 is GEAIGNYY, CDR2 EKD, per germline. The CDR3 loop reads CACDTAYWGLFSWDTRQMFF. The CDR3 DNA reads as TGTGCCTGTGACACTGCGTACTGGGGACTCTTCTCCTGGGACACCCGACAGATGTTTTTC.

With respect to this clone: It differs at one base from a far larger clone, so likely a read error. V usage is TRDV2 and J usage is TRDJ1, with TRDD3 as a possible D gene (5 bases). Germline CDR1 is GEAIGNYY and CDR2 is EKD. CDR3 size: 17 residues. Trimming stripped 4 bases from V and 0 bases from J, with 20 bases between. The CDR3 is CACEPPGATKNTDKLIF. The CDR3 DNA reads TGTGCCTGTGAGCCACCGGGGGCTACCAAAAACACCGATAAACTCATCTTT.

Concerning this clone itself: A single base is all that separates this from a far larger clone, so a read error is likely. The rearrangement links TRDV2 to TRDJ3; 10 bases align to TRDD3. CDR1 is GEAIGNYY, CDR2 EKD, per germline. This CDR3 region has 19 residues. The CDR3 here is CARDILGDLSSWDTRQMFF. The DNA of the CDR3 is TGTGCCCGTGACATACTGGGGGATCTTAGCTCCTGGGACACCCGACAGATGTTTTTC.

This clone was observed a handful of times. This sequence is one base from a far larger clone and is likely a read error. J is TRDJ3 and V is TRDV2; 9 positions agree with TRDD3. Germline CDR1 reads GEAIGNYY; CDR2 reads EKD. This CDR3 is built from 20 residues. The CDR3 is CACDPILGDRSSWDPRQMFF. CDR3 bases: TGTGCCTGTGACCCGATACTGGGGGACCGGAGCTCCTGGGACCCCCGACAGATGTTTTTC.

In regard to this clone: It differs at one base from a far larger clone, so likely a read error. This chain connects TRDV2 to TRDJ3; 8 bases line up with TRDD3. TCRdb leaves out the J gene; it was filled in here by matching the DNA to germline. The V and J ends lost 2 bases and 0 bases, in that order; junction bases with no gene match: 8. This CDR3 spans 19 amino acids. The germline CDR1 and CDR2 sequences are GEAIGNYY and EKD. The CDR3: CACDRATGGNSWDTRQMFF. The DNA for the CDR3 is TGTGCCTGTGACAGGGCGACTGGGGGTAACTCCTGGGACACCCGACAGATGTTTTTC.

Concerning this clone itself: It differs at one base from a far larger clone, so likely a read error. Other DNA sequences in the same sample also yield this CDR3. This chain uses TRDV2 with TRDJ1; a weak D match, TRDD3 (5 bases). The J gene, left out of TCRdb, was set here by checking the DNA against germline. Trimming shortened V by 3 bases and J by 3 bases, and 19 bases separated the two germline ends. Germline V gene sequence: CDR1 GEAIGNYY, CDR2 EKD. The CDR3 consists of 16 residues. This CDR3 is CACDEVGLTVADKLIF. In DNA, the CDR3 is TGTGCCTGTGACGAGGTGGGGCTTACTGTTGCCGATAAACTCATCTTT.

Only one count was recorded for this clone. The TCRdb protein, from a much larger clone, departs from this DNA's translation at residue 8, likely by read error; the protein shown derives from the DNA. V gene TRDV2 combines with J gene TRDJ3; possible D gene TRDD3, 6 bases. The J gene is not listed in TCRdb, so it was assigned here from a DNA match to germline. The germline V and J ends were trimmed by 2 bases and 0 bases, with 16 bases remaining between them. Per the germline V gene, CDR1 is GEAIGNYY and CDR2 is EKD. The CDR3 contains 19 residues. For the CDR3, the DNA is TGTGCCTGTGACATTACTGGGAGATATAGCTCCTGGGACACCCGACAGATGTTTTTC. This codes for CACDITGRYSSWDTRQMFF.

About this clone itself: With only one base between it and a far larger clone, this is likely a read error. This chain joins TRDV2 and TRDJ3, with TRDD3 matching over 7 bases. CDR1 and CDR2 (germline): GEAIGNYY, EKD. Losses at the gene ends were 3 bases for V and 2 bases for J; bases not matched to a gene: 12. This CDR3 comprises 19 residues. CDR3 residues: CACDVPGDWLPWDTRQMFF. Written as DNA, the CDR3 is TGTGCCTGTGACGTACCGGGGGATTGGTTACCCTGGGACACCCGACAGATGTTTTTC.

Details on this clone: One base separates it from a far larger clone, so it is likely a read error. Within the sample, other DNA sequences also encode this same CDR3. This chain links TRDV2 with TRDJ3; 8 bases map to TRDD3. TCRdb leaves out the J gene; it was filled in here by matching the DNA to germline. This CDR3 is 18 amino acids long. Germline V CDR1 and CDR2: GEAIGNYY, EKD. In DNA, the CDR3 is TGTGCCTGTGACACCGCCTGGGGGAGCTCCTGGGATACCCGACAGATGTTTTTC. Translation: CACDTAWGSSWDTRQMFF.

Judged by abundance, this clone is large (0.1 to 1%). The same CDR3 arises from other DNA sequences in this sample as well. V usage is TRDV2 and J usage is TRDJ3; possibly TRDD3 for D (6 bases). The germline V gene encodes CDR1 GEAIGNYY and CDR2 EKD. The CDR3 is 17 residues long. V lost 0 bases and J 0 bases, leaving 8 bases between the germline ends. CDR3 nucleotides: TGTGCCTGTGACACCGTACTGGGCTCCTGGGACACCCGACAGATGTTTTTC. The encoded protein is CACDTVLGSWDTRQMFF.

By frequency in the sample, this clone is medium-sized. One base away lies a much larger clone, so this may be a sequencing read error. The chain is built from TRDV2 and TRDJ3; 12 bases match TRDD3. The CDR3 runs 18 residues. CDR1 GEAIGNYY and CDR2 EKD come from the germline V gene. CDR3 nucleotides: TGTGCCAGTGACACTGGGGGATACAGCTCCTGGGACACCCGACAGATGTTTTTC. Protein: CASDTGGYSSWDTRQMFF.

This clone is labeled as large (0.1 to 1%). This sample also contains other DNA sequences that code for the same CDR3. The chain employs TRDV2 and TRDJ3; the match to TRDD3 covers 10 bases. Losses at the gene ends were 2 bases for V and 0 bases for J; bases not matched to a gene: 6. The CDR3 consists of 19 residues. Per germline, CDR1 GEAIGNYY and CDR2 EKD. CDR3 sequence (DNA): TGTGCCTGTGACATACTGGGGGATCTTAGCTCCTGGGACACCCGACAGATGTTTTTC. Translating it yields CACDILGDLSSWDTRQMFF.

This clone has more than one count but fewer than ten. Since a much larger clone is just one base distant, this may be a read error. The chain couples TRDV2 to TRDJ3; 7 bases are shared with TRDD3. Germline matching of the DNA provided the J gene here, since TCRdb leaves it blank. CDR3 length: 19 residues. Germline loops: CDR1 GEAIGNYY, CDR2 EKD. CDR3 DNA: TGTGCCTGTAACACAGGATACGCCCCGAGCTCCTGGGACACCCGACAGATGTTTTTC. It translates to CACNTGYAPSSWDTRQMFF.

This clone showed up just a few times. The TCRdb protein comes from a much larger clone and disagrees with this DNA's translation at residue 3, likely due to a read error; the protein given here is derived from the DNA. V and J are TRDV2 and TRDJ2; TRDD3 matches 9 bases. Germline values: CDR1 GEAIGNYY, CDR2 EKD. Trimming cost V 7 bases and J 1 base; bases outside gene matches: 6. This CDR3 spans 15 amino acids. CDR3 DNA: TGTGCCTGGGACGTACTGGGGGATTTGACAGCACAACTCTTCTTT. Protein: CAWDVLGDLTAQLFF.